This record covers a single TCR beta chain. The sample is drawn from a study of T cell changes during pregnancy in multiple sclerosis. This CDR3 region has 12 residues. V lost 4 bases, J lost 3 bases, and 8 bases lay in between. Some clones are missing from TCRdb's copy, which holds only in-frame ones; the method was immunoSEQ multiplex PCR. The sample consists of about 110,000 clones, 85% to 95% of them appearing once. The clonotype comes from a female donor in good health, enrolled as a control in a pregnancy study. The chain uses TRBV5-3 and TRBJ2-7, with a weak D call TRBD1 (6 bases). TRBV5-3 is annotated as an ORF whose role is uncertain. Source: peripheral blood, taken in the third trimester of pregnancy. CDR3 sequence reads: CARSHRDYEQYF. CDR3 in DNA: TGTGCCAGAAGCCACAGGGACTACGAGCAGTACTTC.